This TCR beta chain was observed in a study of blood T cell repertoires in COVID-19. At the level of the study: Sites in the United States, Italy and Spain provided acute and convalescent COVID-19 samples. The analysed material was cDNA or gDNA that came from T cells, B-cell-depleted T cells, or PBMCs.

V was pared by 8 bases and J by 2 bases, with 10 bases between. CDR3 length: 14 amino acids. Per germline, CDR1 MNHEY and CDR2 SVGAGI. This clone occurred once. TCRdb keeps only in-frame clones here, not all; method: immunoSEQ multiplex PCR. The data show around 150,000 clones, approximately 90% seen once. Sequencing was done on a sample of peripheral blood. The sequence derives from a woman aged 55-70 years with active COVID-19. The rearrangement links TRBV6-5 to TRBJ2-6; D might be TRBD1 (6 bases). This chain's CDR3 is CASYTGTGANVLTF. The CDR3 bases are TGTGCCAGCTACACAGGGACTGGGGCCAACGTCCTGACTTTC.